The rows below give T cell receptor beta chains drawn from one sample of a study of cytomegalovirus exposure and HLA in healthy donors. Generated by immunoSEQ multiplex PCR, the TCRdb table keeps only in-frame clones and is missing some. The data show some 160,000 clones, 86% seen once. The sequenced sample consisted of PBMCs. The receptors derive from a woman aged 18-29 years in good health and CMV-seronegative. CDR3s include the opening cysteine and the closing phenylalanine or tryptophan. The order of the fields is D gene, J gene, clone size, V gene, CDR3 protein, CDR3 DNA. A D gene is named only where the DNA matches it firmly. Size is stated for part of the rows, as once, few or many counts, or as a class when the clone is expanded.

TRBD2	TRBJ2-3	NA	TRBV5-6	CASSLGGGTTDTQYF	TGTGCCAGCAGCTTGGGCGGGGGGACCACAGATACGCAGTATTTT
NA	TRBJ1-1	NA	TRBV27	CASSLYFPDSNTEAFF	TGTGCCAGCAGTTTATACTTTCCAGACTCAAACACTGAAGCTTTCTTT
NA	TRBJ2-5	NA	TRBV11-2	CASSLVADPNETQYF	TGTGCCAGCAGCTTAGTAGCGGATCCAAATGAGACCCAGTACTTC
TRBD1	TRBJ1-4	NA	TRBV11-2	CASSLGGQGGEKLFF	TGTGCCAGCAGCTTAGGTGGACAGGGTGGTGAAAAACTGTTTTTT
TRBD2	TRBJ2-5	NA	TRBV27	CASSWAGRAGETQYF	TGTGCCAGCAGTTGGGCCGGGAGGGCCGGTGAGACCCAGTACTTC
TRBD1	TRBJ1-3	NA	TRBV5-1	CASSLGQGDSGNTIYF	TGCGCCAGCAGCTTGGGACAGGGGGACTCTGGAAACACCATATATTTT
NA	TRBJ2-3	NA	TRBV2	CASFTGLGDTQYF	TGTGCCAGCTTTACGGGGTTAGGAGATACGCAGTATTTT
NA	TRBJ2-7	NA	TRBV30	CAGRNRAEAYEQYF	TGTGCCGGAAGGAACAGGGCCGAAGCCTACGAGCAGTACTTC
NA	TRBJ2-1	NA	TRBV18	CASSSDRGEQFF	TGTGCCAGCTCGTCTGACCGCGGGGAGCAGTTCTTC
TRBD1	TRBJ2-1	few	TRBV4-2	CASSQGTGGYNEQFF	TGTGCCAGCAGCCAAGGGACAGGGGGCTACAATGAGCAGTTCTTC
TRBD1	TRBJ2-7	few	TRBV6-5	CASSYGDRGYEQYF	TGTGCCAGCAGTTACGGGGACAGGGGCTACGAGCAGTACTTC
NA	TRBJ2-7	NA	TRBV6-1	CASSDFLGTYEQYF	TGTGCCAGCAGTGATTTTTTGGGCACCTACGAGCAGTACTTC
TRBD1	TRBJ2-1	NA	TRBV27	CASSLAGTGGYEQFF	TGTGCCAGCAGTCTCGCCGGGACAGGGGGCTATGAGCAGTTCTTC
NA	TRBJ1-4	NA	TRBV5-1	CASSLEHGGEKLFF	TGCGCCAGCAGCTTGGAGCACGGGGGTGAAAAACTGTTTTTT
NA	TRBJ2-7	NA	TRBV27	CASSLYAGVNEQYF	TGTGCCAGCAGTTTATACGCAGGGGTGAACGAGCAGTACTTC
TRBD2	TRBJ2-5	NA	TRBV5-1	CASSLEAGGHLETQYF	TGCGCCAGCAGCTTGGAGGCGGGGGGGCATTTAGAGACCCAGTACTTC
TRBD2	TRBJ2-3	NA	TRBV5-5	CASSSDGTSETDTQYF	TGTGCCAGCAGCTCTGACGGGACTAGTGAAACAGATACGCAGTATTTT
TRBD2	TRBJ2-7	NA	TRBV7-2	CASSLAGGAGGYEQYF	TGTGCCAGCAGCTTAGCGGGGGGGGCGGGGGGTTACGAGCAGTACTTC
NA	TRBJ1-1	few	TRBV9	CASSVEGRDTEAFF	TGTGCCAGCAGCGTAGAAGGGAGGGACACTGAAGCTTTCTTT
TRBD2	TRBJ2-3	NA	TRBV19	CASSSGLAGSGDTQYF	TGTGCCAGTAGCTCGGGACTAGCGGGGTCAGGGGATACGCAGTATTTT
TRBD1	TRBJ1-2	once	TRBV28	CASSGTGPYGYTF	TGTGCCAGCAGTGGGACAGGGCCCTATGGCTACACCTTC
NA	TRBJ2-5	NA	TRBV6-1	CASSEGLAQETQYF	TGTGCCAGCAGTGAGGGGCTGGCCCAAGAGACCCAGTACTTC
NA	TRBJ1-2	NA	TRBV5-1	CASSTTADYGYTF	TGCGCCAGCAGCACCACAGCGGACTATGGCTACACCTTC
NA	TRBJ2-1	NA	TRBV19	CASRFRGADNEQFF	TGTGCCAGTAGGTTCAGGGGCGCAGACAATGAGCAGTTCTTC